A single sample is the source of the 9 T cell receptor beta chains below, sequenced in a study of shared clonotypes between healthy human individuals. Some clones are missing from TCRdb's copy, which holds only in-frame ones; the method was immunoSEQ multiplex PCR. This table has 85,000 to 100,000 clones, over 60% appearing once. The sequenced sample was memory CD8+ T cells sorted from blood. Noted subset: CD45RO+ cells pooled with CCR7-negative TemRA cells. Receptor source: a man aged 25 to 40 in good health.

V usage is TRBV5-1 and J usage is TRBJ2-1, with 7 bases matching TRBD2. CDR1 and CDR2 (germline): SGHRS, YFSETQ. The CDR3 has 14 amino acids. The ends lost 2 bases at V and 3 bases at J; junction bases unmatched: 2. DNA for the CDR3: TGCGCCAGCAGCTTAACGGGAGGCTACAATGAGCAGTTCTTC. Amino acid sequence: CASSLTGGYNEQFF.

Notes on this clone: A much larger clone differs from this one at a single base, so this may be a read error. Distinct nucleotide sequences in the sample also encode this CDR3. The chain is built from TRBV4-2 and TRBJ2-7, with 9 positions matching TRBD2. CDR3 length: 16 residues. CDR1 and CDR2 (germline): LGHNA, YNFKEQ. CDR3 sequence (DNA): TGTGCCAGTAGCCAAGAGCAAGCGGGAGGAGGCTACGAGCAGTACTTC. This sequence encodes CASSQEQAGGGYEQYF.

The chain uses TRBV18 and TRBJ2-5, with 9 bases aligning to TRBD2. V trimming: 4 bases; J trimming: 5 bases; junction bases outside the gene matches: 8. Per the germline V gene, CDR1 is KGHSH and CDR2 is LQKENI. The CDR3 extends over 15 amino acids. The CDR3 coding sequence is TGTGCCAGCTCACTTAGCGGGAGAGGTGCGGAGACCCAGTACTTC. It is translated as CASSLSGRGAETQYF.

Written as DNA, the CDR3 is TGTGCCAGCAGCATTGACAGTGCCTACGAGCAGTACTTC. Its translation is CASSIDSAYEQYF. The chain has TRBV7-9 and TRBJ2-7; D might be TRBD1 (5 bases). CDR3 length equals 13 residues. Germline loops: CDR1 SEHNR, CDR2 FQNEAQ (reference sequence). With 5 bases removed from V and 2 bases from J, the gap between germline ends came to 10 bases.

This clone was picked up one time. The chain joins TRBV6-5 to TRBJ2-2; tentatively, D is TRBD2 (6 bases). Germline V gene lookup returns CDR1 MNHEY and CDR2 SVGAGI. V was shortened by 6 bases and J by 5 bases, with 16 bases between the two germline ends. The CDR3 covers 15 residues. CDR3 sequence reads: CASRLEAGRTGELFF. The CDR3 DNA follows: TGTGCCAGCAGACTGGAGGCAGGGAGGACCGGGGAGCTGTTTTTT.

A few counts support this clone. This sequence joins TRBV10-3 and TRBJ2-7, with D possibly TRBD1 on 6 matching bases. In germline, CDR1 is ENHRY, CDR2 SYGVKD. V was clipped by 7 bases and J by 1 base, with 17 bases between them. The CDR3 loop spans 15 amino acids. Here the CDR3 reads CAIKLDRSGSYEQYF. The CDR3 nucleotides are TGTGCCATCAAACTAGACAGGTCCGGATCCTACGAGCAGTACTTC.

Of note for this clone: A much larger clone lies a single base off, so this may be a read error. The chain is built from TRBV7-7 and TRBJ2-1, with D unclear. Trimming stripped 5 bases from V and 3 bases from J, with 5 bases between. The CDR3 totals 12 residues. Germline V CDR1 and CDR2: SSHAT, FNYEAQ (reference sequence). DNA of the CDR3: TGTGCCAGCAGCCCTGACTACAATGAGCAGTTCTTC. It codes for CASSPDYNEQFF.

The V call is TRBV19, the J call TRBJ2-7; 11 bases match TRBD1. This CDR3 has 16 amino acids. The germline V gene has CDR1 LNHDA and CDR2 SQIVND (reference sequence). Trimming cost V 5 bases and J 5 bases; bases outside gene matches: 11. CDR3 loop: CASSPIGGQGANEQYF. The CDR3 DNA sequence: TGTGCCAGTAGTCCTATAGGCGGACAGGGGGCCAACGAGCAGTACTTC.

The chain carries TRBV13 and TRBJ2-2; 13 bases map to TRBD2. Germline-derived CDR1 and CDR2 are PRHDT and FYEKMQ (reference sequence). The CDR3 is made up of 16 amino acids. The ends lost 3 bases at V and 7 bases at J; junction bases unmatched: 5. This chain's CDR3 is CASSLLLAGGNGELFF. The CDR3 DNA reads TGTGCCAGCAGCTTGTTACTAGCGGGAGGGAACGGGGAGCTGTTTTTT.